This T cell receptor (beta chain) was sequenced for a study of blood T cell repertoires in COVID-19. This CDR3 contains 15 residues. V shed 3 bases and J shed 0 bases, with 9 bases lying between them. Germline V lookup: CDR1 GTSNPN, CDR2 SVGIG (reference sequence). Method: immunoSEQ multiplex PCR; TCRdb's copy keeps in-frame clones and lacks some. The table lists 210,000 or so clones, approximately 80% of them singletons. Material for sequencing was PBMCs or T cells enriched from blood (not recorded which). The receptor was derived from a man aged 30-40 years with acute COVID-19. The V gene is TRBV30, the J gene TRBJ2-6; D unresolved. The CDR3 reads CAWSLGFSGANVLTF. CDR3 in DNA: TGTGCCTGGAGCTTGGGCTTCTCTGGGGCCAACGTCCTGACTTTC.